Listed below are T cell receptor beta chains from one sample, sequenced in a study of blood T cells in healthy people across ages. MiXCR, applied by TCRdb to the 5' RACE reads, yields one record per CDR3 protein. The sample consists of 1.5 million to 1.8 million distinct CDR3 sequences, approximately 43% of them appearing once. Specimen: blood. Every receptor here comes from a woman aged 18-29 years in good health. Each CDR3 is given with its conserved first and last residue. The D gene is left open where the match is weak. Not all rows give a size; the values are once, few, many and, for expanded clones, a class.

TGCAGTGCTAGGGGGGAGGGTGGTACTGAAGCTTTCTTT | CSARGEGGTEAFF | - | - | TRBJ1-1 | TRBV20-1
TGCAGCGTTGGTAGCGGGAGTGTATATGAGCAGTTCTTC | CSVGSGSVYEQFF | few | TRBD2 | TRBJ2-1 | TRBV29-1
TGTGCCAGCAGCCAGGACAGGACGCTCAATCAGCCCCAGCATTTT | CASSQDRTLNQPQHF | - | TRBD1 | TRBJ1-5 | TRBV6-2/TRBV6-3
TGCGCCAGCAGCTTGGTGGGTGGCTTTCCGCAAAACACTGAAGCTTTCTTT | CASSLVGGFPQNTEAFF | - | - | TRBJ1-1 | TRBV5-1
TGTGCCAGCAGCTACCAGGGGGGGGACACTGAAGCTTTCTTT | CASSYQGGDTEAFF | - | TRBD1 | TRBJ1-1 | TRBV7-2
TGTGCCAGCAGCCAACTACAAATCTACGAGCAGTACTTC | CASSQLQIYEQYF | - | - | TRBJ2-7 | TRBV14
TGCGCCAGCAGCTTGACGGGGACGGATGAAAAACTGTTTTTT | CASSLTGTDEKLFF | few | - | TRBJ1-4 | TRBV5-1
TGTGCCGGCAGCTCCACACGGTCTGACTTCTACGAGCAGTACTTC | CAGSSTRSDFYEQYF | - | - | TRBJ2-7 | TRBV7-9
TGTGCCAGCAGCTTAGAAAGGGTTGAGCAGTTCTTC | CASSLERVEQFF | few | - | TRBJ2-1 | TRBV7-9
TGTGCCAGCGCTATAGGGGGAGAGACAGGGGGCGCTTACTATGGCTACACCTTC | CASAIGGETGGAYYGYTF | - | TRBD1 | TRBJ1-2 | TRBV7-9
TGTGCCAGCGCCAAGGGGGATACAGATACGCAGTATTTT | CASAKGDTDTQYF | few | - | TRBJ2-3 | TRBV7-3
TGTGCCAGCAGCCTACCGACATTAAACTATGGCTACACCTTC | CASSLPTLNYGYTF | - | - | TRBJ1-2 | TRBV7-2
TGCGCCAGCAGTTTGATCAGCGGGGGCGTCAATGAGCAGTTCTTC | CASSLISGGVNEQFF | few | TRBD2 | TRBJ2-1 | TRBV4-1
TGTGCCAGCAGCAAAGATCGGGCCAGGGCAGCCTACGTGCAGTACTTC | CASSKDRARAAYVQYF | - | - | TRBJ2-4 | TRBV21-1
TGCAGTGCTGCCGGGACAGGACTCACAGATACGCAGTATTTT | CSAAGTGLTDTQYF | few | TRBD1 | TRBJ2-3 | TRBV20-1
TGCAGCGTTGGGTTCGGGGCTTCCACAGATACGCAGTATTTT | CSVGFGASTDTQYF | few | - | TRBJ2-3 | TRBV29-1
TGTGCCAGCAGCCAAGGGGGACAGGGGGCTTATGGCTACACCTTC | CASSQGGQGAYGYTF | - | TRBD1 | TRBJ1-2 | TRBV3-1
TGTGTCAGCAGTTTCCCTATCGGGAGGGCCCTGGGGGAGCAGTTCTTC | CVSSFPIGRALGEQFF | - | TRBD2 | TRBJ2-1 | TRBV27
TGTGCCAGCACCGGGACGGTGCTGAGCTACACCTTC | CASTGTVLSYTF | - | - | TRBJ1-2 | TRBV6-1
TGTGCCAGCACCCCGGACTCAAGCTCCTACAATGAGCAGTTCTTC | CASTPDSSSYNEQFF | - | - | TRBJ2-1 | TRBV12-3/TRBV12-4
TGCGCCAGCAGCCACCCTATGAACACTGAAGCTTTCTTT | CASSHPMNTEAFF | - | - | TRBJ1-1 | TRBV4-1
TGCAGCGTTGTAAGGGGGGGGACCCAGTACTTC | CSVVRGGTQYF | - | - | TRBJ2-5 | TRBV29-1
TGTGCCAGTGGGTCTTTACGCTCCTACAATGAGCAGTTCTTC | CASGSLRSYNEQFF | few | - | TRBJ2-1 | TRBV19
TGTGCCAGCAGCCAAGATCTAACAGGGGGTCAGCCCCAGCATTTT | CASSQDLTGGQPQHF | - | TRBD1 | TRBJ1-5 | TRBV3-1
TGTGCCAGCAGCAACCCAAGACAGGGGTGCTATGGCTACACCTTC | CASSNPRQGCYGYTF | - | - | TRBJ1-2 | TRBV21-1
TGTGCCTGGAGTGTACCACCAGGGGCGAACTATGGCTACACCTTC | CAWSVPPGANYGYTF | - | - | TRBJ1-2 | TRBV30
TGTGCTAGCAGCTTGAAGACAGGGGGCTATCTCCTCATTCCCAATGAGCAGTACTTC | CASSLKTGGYLLIPNEQYF | - | TRBD1 | TRBJ2-5 | TRBV7-7
TGTGCCAGCAGTTCTCCGGGACTCTCAAGGACTGAAGCTTTCTTT | CASSSPGLSRTEAFF | - | - | TRBJ1-1 | TRBV12-3/TRBV12-4
TGTGCCAGCAGCGGGACAGCTCGTGAGACCCAGTACTTC | CASSGTARETQYF | many | TRBD1 | TRBJ2-5 | TRBV12-3/TRBV12-4
TGTGCCAGCAGTCAGAGCGGGATCTACAATGAGCAGTACTTC | CASSQSGIYNEQYF | - | TRBD2 | TRBJ2-7 | TRBV28
TGTGCCAGCGGTAGCAGGGCTGAAGCTTTCTTT | CASGSRAEAFF | - | - | TRBJ1-1 | TRBV6-5
TGTGCCAGCAGTTACGGCGGGAGAGGAGGGGATACGCAGTATTTT | CASSYGGRGGDTQYF | few | TRBD2 | TRBJ2-3 | TRBV6-2/TRBV6-3
TGTGGAACCTACAGGGCGCAGAACACCGGGGAGCTGTTTTTT | CGTYRAQNTGELFF | - | - | TRBJ2-2 | TRBV6-6
TGTGCCAGCAGTTACGGGCTCACTAGCACAGATACGCAGTATTTT | CASSYGLTSTDTQYF | few | - | TRBJ2-3 | TRBV6-5
TGTGCCAGCAGCCAGACTAGCGGGGGCCTACAAGAGACCCAGTACTTC | CASSQTSGGLQETQYF | - | TRBD2 | TRBJ2-5 | TRBV7-8
TGTGCCAGCAGTTTATGGCCAGGAAGCAATCAGCCCCAGCATTTT | CASSLWPGSNQPQHF | few | - | TRBJ1-5 | TRBV27
TGTGCCAGCAGAGCCCGGGGACAGGCAAACTCACCCCTCCACTTT | CASRARGQANSPLHF | - | TRBD1 | TRBJ1-6 | TRBV6-5